Sequencing of this TCR beta chain was carried out in a study of shared clonotypes between healthy human individuals. The germline gives CDR1 LNHDA, CDR2 SQIVND (reference sequence). V lost 4 bases, J lost 4 bases, and 10 bases stayed unmatched. The CDR3 length is 16 residues. Profiling relied on immunoSEQ multiplex PCR, and the TCRdb table lists in-frame clones only, not all of them. The table includes roughly 2 million clones, nearly 97% detected once. The V call is TRBV19, the J call TRBJ2-5, with TRBD1 matching 9 bases. The sequenced material came from naive CD4+ T cells sorted from blood. The subset was: CD45RA+ positively selected. This receptor was taken from a man younger than 30 in good health. The CDR3: CASSTLDRGFRETQYF. The DNA of the CDR3 is TGTGCCAGTAGTACGTTAGACAGGGGGTTTCGAGAGACCCAGTACTTC.